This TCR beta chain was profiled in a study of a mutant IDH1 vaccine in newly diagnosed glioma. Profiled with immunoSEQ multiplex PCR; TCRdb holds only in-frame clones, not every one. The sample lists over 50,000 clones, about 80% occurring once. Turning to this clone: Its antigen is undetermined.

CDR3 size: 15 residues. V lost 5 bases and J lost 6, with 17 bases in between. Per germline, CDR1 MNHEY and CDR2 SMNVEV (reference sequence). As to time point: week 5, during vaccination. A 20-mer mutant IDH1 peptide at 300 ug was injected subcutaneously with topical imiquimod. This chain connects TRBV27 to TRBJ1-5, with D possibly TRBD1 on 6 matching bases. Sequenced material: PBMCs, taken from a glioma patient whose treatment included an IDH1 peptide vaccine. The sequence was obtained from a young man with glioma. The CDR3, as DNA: TGTGCCAGCAGTCCCCTCGAGGGGGTTCTTCAGCCCCAGCATTTT. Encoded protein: CASSPLEGVLQPQHF.